Presented here are 19 T cell receptor beta chains from one specimen sequenced in a study of OX40 agonist ivuxolimab in advanced cancers. Some clones are missing from TCRdb's copy, which holds only in-frame ones; the method was immunoSEQ multiplex PCR. Of roughly 71,000 clones detected, 85% appear once; the ten largest clones hold about 0.76%. The sample was CD4+ or CD8+ T cells sorted from blood, taken in a trial of the OX40 agonist ivuxolimab. Receptors originate from an adult with an advanced solid tumor such as melanoma, head and neck, liver or kidney cancer.

The chain links TRBV15 to TRBJ2-7; 8 nucleotides align to TRBD2. This CDR3 is built from 14 residues. V trimming: 0 bases; J trimming: 12 bases; junction bases outside the gene matches: 10. The germline gives CDR1 LNHNV, CDR2 YYDKDF (reference sequence). Here the CDR3 reads CATSRDALAGFVYF. Written as DNA, the CDR3 is TGTGCCACCAGCAGAGATGCGTTAGCGGGATTTGTGTACTTC.

This clone was seen more than once but under ten times. CDR3 region: CASSLEGMNTEAFF. The CDR3 nucleotides are TGCGCCAGCAGCTTGGAAGGGATGAACACTGAAGCTTTCTTT. The V gene is TRBV5-1, the J gene TRBJ1-1; D is ambiguous. The V gene's germline CDR1 is SGHRS and CDR2 YFSETQ. Trimming removed 0 bases at V and 0 bases at J, with 6 bases between. The CDR3 runs to 14 residues.

The chain is built from TRBV11-2 and TRBJ1-1; no clear D gene. The germline gives CDR1 SGHAT, CDR2 FQNNGV. The CDR3 sequence is 15 residues long. V was clipped by 5 bases and J by 1 base, with 14 bases between them. CDR3: CASSPRALSNTEAFF. The CDR3 coding sequence is TGTGCCAGCAGCCCCCGGGCCCTCTCGAACACTGAAGCTTTCTTT.

The chain uses TRBV6-5 and TRBJ1-1, with D possibly matching TRBD1 (5 bases). This CDR3 spans 16 amino acids. The germline V gene encodes CDR1 MNHEY and CDR2 SVGAGI. The V and J ends lost 2 bases and 2 bases respectively, with 15 bases between them. CDR3 sequence: CASSYRGDRVNTEAFF. Written as DNA, the CDR3 is TGTGCCAGCAGTTACCGGGGGGACCGGGTAAACACTGAAGCTTTCTTT.

The chain combines TRBV7-9 with TRBJ1-1; a possible D gene is TRBD1 (5 bases). Germline V gives CDR1 SEHNR, CDR2 FQNEAQ (reference sequence). The CDR3 runs 14 residues. V dropped 2 bases and J dropped 1 base, with 8 bases sitting between them. CDR3 bases: TGTGCCAGCAGCTTAAATGGACAGAACACTGAAGCTTTCTTT. Its protein is CASSLNGQNTEAFF.

The V gene is TRBV4-2, the J gene TRBJ2-7; 10 bases fit TRBD1. This CDR3 comprises 15 residues. The ends lost 3 bases at V and 0 bases at J; junction bases unmatched: 2. Germline V gene data show CDR1 as LGHNA and CDR2 as YNFKEQ. CDR3 in amino acids: CASSQDRGSSYEQYF. CDR3 bases: TGTGCCAGCAGCCAGGACAGGGGGAGCTCCTACGAGCAGTACTTC.

This clone was found a few times. The chain uses TRBV19 and TRBJ1-4; D remains ambiguous. The CDR3 has 14 amino acids. Germline CDR1 reads LNHDA; CDR2 reads SQIVND (reference sequence). Deletions cut 4 bases from V and 6 bases from J, with 12 bases between. Here the CDR3 reads CASSSPGPDEKLFF. The CDR3 bases are TGTGCCAGTAGTAGCCCCGGACCGGATGAAAAACTGTTTTTT.

This clone was seen only once. The J gene is TRBJ1-3, the V gene TRBV7-9, with TRBD1 as a possible D gene (5 bases). With 3 bases removed from V and 0 bases from J, the gap between germline ends came to 6 bases. This CDR3 comprises 14 residues. Germline V gene sequence: CDR1 SEHNR, CDR2 FQNEAQ (reference sequence). DNA of the CDR3: TGTGCCAGCAGCTTGAGGGGCTCTGGAAACACCATATATTTT. It encodes CASSLRGSGNTIYF.

The rearrangement uses TRBV7-8 and TRBJ1-2; TRBD1 aligns across 7 bases. The J segment lost 2 bases and the V segment lost 5 bases, leaving 14 bases of the junction unmatched. The CDR3 runs to 17 residues. CDR1 and CDR2 (germline): SGHVS, FQNEAQ. CDR3 residues: CASSTYGAGGNNYGYTF. In DNA, the CDR3 is TGTGCCAGCAGCACTTATGGTGCAGGGGGTAACAACTATGGCTACACCTTC.

The CDR3 DNA reads as TGCGCCAGTAACGAGGGGGGCTACGAGCAGTACTTC. Translation: CASNEGGYEQYF. The chain uses TRBV5-1 and TRBJ2-7, with D perhaps TRBD1 or TRBD2 (6 bases each). The CDR3 contains 12 residues. V was shortened by 8 bases and J by 3 bases, with 12 bases between the two germline ends. Germline CDR1 reads SGHRS; CDR2 reads YFSETQ.

The V and J genes are TRBV5-1 and TRBJ2-7, with D tentatively TRBD1 (5 bases). The CDR3 has 13 residues. Per the germline V gene, CDR1 is SGHRS and CDR2 is YFSETQ. Trimming pared 4 bases from V and 3 bases from J, leaving 11 bases between. CDR3 DNA: TGCGCCAGCAGCCCGACAGAAATCTACGAGCAGTACTTC. It is translated as CASSPTEIYEQYF.

The chain recombines TRBV6-5 with TRBJ1-5, with no clear D. V lost 2 bases to trimming and J lost 11 bases, with 7 bases between them. The CDR3 length is 11 residues. Germline values: CDR1 MNHEY, CDR2 SVGAGI. The CDR3 nucleotides are TGTGCCAGCAGTTACCCGGGGTCCCAGCATTTT. Its translation is CASSYPGSQHF.

Comment on this clone: The same CDR3 can be traced to other DNA sequences in this sample. V and J are TRBV5-4 and TRBJ1-2; D unresolved. CDR3 length: 12 amino acids. Germline V lookup: CDR1 SGHNT, CDR2 YYREEE (reference sequence). Trimming cost V 1 base and J 9 bases, with 10 bases left between them. The CDR3 nucleotides are TGTGCCAGCAGCTTGCAGACGGCCCGCTACACCTTC. Its translation: CASSLQTARYTF.

The chain is built from TRBV7-2 and TRBJ2-1; 7 bases match TRBD2. V shed 4 bases and J 5 bases; nucleotides not matched to a gene: 5. This CDR3 has 14 residues. Germline assignment: CDR1 SGHTA and CDR2 FQGNSA. The CDR3 here is CASSSKREDNEQFF. The CDR3, as DNA: TGTGCCAGCAGCTCAAAGCGGGAAGACAATGAGCAGTTCTTC.

The chain recombines TRBV5-4 with TRBJ1-1; tentatively, D is TRBD1 (6 bases). Trimming removed 0 bases from V and 4 bases from J, with 13 bases in between. Looked up from germline, CDR1 is SGHNT and CDR2 is YYREEE (reference sequence). The CDR3 has 15 residues. The CDR3 sequence: CASSLGRGRITEAFF. The DNA of the CDR3 is TGTGCCAGCAGCTTGGGCAGGGGTCGTATCACTGAAGCTTTCTTT.

The V and J genes are TRBV5-1 and TRBJ1-1, with 10 bases matching TRBD1. Germline V lookup: CDR1 SGHRS, CDR2 YFSETQ. The CDR3 covers 15 residues. With V trimmed by 1 base and J by 5 bases, 5 bases remained unmatched. This CDR3 reads CASSLRQGAWTEAFF. CDR3 coding DNA: TGCGCCAGCAGCTTGAGACAGGGGGCATGGACTGAAGCTTTCTTT. The entire variable domain, with the rest obtained from reference TRBV5-1 and TRBJ1-1, is as follows: KAGVTQTPRYLIKTRGQQVTLSCSPISGHRSVSWYQQTPGQGLQFLFEYFSETQRNKGNFPGRFSGRQFSNSRSEMNVSTLELGDSALYLCASSLRQGAWTEAFFGQGTRLTVV.

This sequence joins TRBV11-1 and TRBJ2-5; 15 nucleotides agree with TRBD2. With V trimmed by 5 bases and J by 3 bases, 4 bases remained unmatched. Per the germline V gene, CDR1 is SGHAT and CDR2 is FQDESV (reference sequence). The CDR3 consists of 16 residues. The CDR3 here is CASSPGLAGGKETQYF. CDR3 DNA: TGTGCCAGCAGCCCCGGACTAGCGGGAGGGAAAGAGACCCAGTACTTC.

The V and J genes are TRBV5-1 and TRBJ2-6; 7 bases line up with TRBD1. Germline assignment: CDR1 SGHRS and CDR2 YFSETQ. Trimming took 0 bases from V and 3 from J; bases not matched to a gene: 3. This CDR3 region has 16 residues. The CDR3 loop reads CASSLEGAHGANVLTF. In DNA form, the CDR3 reads TGCGCCAGCAGCTTGGAGGGGGCACATGGGGCCAACGTCCTGACTTTC.

V usage is TRBV19 and J usage is TRBJ2-7, with D possibly TRBD1 on 6 matching bases. This CDR3 has 14 residues. V was cut by 4 bases and J by 5 bases, with 15 bases left in between. The germline V gene encodes CDR1 LNHDA and CDR2 SQIVND (reference sequence). The CDR3 loop reads CASSSASGENEQYF. The CDR3, as DNA: TGTGCCAGTAGTAGCGCGTCAGGGGAAAACGAGCAGTACTTC.